Listed here is a single T cell receptor beta chain. Its antigen remains unidentified. A read error may explain this, as a much larger clone is one base away. The V segment lost 4 bases and the J segment 9 bases; nucleotides outside the gene matches: 17. CDR1 MNHEY and CDR2 SVGAGI come from the germline V gene. CDR3 length equals 16 residues. This record belongs to a study of tumor-infiltrating lymphocytes in primary liver carcinoma. Study at large: Enrolled patients were male and female, aged 30 to 69 years. Among the tumors, stages were T1-T3 N0M0 and sizes roughly 4.2 to 10 cm.

Starting material of about 0.45 ug total RNA yielded TCR beta cDNA via a constant-region primer. Three nested multiplex PCR rounds, a slightly modified ARM-PCR, produced the libraries for TCR beta. Each of the first two PCR rounds ran approximately 11 cycles with TRBV1-TRBV30 forward and C-beta reverse primers. TCRdb analysed the multiplex PCR reads with MiXCR anew, one entry per CDR3 protein. Here the sample spans 47,000 or so distinct CDR3 sequences, about 80% being singletons. The tissue used was unsorted bulk material of about 19-33 mg. RNA and DNA were co-extracted from it with the AllPrep DNA/RNA mini kit. Viable tumor cell content exceeded 75% in every tumor sample. Study conclusions and caveats: Tumor specimens were characterized by a significantly higher top-250-clone fraction than blood (p = 0.039).

The gene calls are TRBV6-5 and TRBJ2-7; TRBD1 matches 8 bases. The receptor was isolated from a man aged 35 to 55 with primary liver carcinoma and hepatitis B virus infection. The source material was liver tumor tissue from sampling region 3. Subset given: tumor region T3, left-lateral pole. The CDR3 bases are TGTGCCAGCAGTTCCCCAGTCCAGACAGGGGCCAACGGGCAGTACTTC. It yields the protein CASSSPVQTGANGQYF.